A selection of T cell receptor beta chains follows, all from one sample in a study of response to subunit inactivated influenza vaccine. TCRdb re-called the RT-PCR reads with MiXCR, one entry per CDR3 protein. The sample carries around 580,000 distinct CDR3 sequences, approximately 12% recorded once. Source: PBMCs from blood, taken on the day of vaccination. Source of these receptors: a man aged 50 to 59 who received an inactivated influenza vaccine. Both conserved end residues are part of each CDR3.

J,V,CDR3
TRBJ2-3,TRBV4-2,CASSHSGLAGTDTQFF
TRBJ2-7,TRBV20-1,CSARRSSYEQYF
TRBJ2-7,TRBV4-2,CASSQRTGTYEQYF
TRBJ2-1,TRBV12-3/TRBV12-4,CASRGLAGTYNEQFF
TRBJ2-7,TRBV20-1,CSGERGTSYEQYF
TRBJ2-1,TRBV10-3,CAISRQDETYNEQFF
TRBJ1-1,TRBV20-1,CSARGMTGLEAFF
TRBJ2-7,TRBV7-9,CASSPRDREYEQYF
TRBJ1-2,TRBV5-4,CASSELDTLLPYGYTF
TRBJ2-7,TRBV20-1,CSARPRTIYEQYF
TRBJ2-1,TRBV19,CASTDRESYNEQFF
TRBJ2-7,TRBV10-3,CAISKNSGGTYEQYF
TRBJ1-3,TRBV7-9,CPSLIGNTIYF
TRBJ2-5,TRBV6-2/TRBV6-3,CASSWGRQGQTQYF
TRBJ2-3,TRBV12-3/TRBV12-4,CASSLRQNTDTQYF
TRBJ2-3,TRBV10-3,CAAQTGNPSTDTQYF
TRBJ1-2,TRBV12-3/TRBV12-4,CASNNRGDYGYTF
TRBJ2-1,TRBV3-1,CASSPRSGSSYNEQFF
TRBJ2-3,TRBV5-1,CASSAKTGADTQYF
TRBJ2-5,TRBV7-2,CASSLVVVRGIQETQYF
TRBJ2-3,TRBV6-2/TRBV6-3,CASSYSGAGGVRDTQYF
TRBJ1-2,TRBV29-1,CSVARDRTFYGYTF
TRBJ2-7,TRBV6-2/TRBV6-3,CATGAGLRSEQYF
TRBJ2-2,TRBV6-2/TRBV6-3,CASSPRGLAGGRDTGELVF
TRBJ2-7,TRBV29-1,CSVDSFGQGPYEQYF
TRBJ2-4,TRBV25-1,CASSEGRGGIQYF
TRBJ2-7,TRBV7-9,CASSVPGVLAYEQYF
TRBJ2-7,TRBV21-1,CASSKALRETSYEQYF
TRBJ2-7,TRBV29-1,CSVEVGEDEQYF
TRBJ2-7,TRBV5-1,CASSPGGRRLEQYF
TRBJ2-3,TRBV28,CASSLLRERTDTQYF
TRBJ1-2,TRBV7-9,CASSLAFGTVANYGYTF
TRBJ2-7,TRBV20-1,CSAAPTSGVTREQYF
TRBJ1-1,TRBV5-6,CASSPRGMLEAFF
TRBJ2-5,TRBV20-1,CSAGLGGAPETQYF
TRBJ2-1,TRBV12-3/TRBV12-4,CASSSGTGADEQFF
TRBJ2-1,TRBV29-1,CSARGLAGGGEQFF
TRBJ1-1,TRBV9,CASSAGVSTEAFF
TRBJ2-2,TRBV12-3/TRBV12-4,CASSLGRGNTGELFF
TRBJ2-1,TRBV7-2,CASSLGAGGFYNEQFF
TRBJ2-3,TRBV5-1,CASSPSGYITDTQYF
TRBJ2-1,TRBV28,CASSLSGTVCYNEQFF
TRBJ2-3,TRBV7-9,CASSRDSAKFYF
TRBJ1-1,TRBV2,CASKKTGDTEAFF
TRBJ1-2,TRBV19,CASSTGRYGYTF
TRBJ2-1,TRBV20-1,CSASEAGPTTEQFF
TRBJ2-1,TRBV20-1,CSARDASGANSYNEQLF
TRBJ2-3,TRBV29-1,CSVGGQGPDTQYF
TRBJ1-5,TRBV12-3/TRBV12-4,CASSFGVRGNQPQHF
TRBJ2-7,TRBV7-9,CASSPWWSGQVLYEQYF
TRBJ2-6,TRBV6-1,CASTPGNSGANVLTF
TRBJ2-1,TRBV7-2,CASSLDITHNEQFF
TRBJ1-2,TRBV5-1,CASRGQANYGYTF
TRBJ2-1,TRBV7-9,CASSSNRLTSSYNEQFF
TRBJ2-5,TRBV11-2,CASSPWARGGQSSQYF
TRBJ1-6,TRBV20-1,CSAREVHNSPLHF
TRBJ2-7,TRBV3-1,CASSQGGPLKRDEQYF